Given below is one TCR beta chain in context. No antigen is known for it. The CDR3 extends over 13 amino acids. Trimming stripped 3 bases from V and 7 bases from J, with 13 bases between. CDR1 is KGHSH, CDR2 LQKENI, per germline. This table comes from immunoSEQ multiplex PCR, and its TCRdb copy is limited to in-frame clones, with some not included. The sample consists of tens of thousands of clones, around 80% of them appearing once. Single viable CD3+CD4+CD8-CD45RO+ cells were sorted as the memory CD4+ T cells. After thawing, CD4+ T cells were positively selected. This record comes from a study of memory CD4+ T cells and cytomegalovirus serostatus. Study in general: This sample comes from healthy Belgian adults, 8 to 10 CMV seropositive, 20 to 25 seronegative.

Study observations and caveats: Each of 65 to 75 CMV-associated TCRbeta sequences occurred in one to five individuals.

The chain links TRBV18 to TRBJ2-7, with D tentatively TRBD2 (5 bases). This clonotype originated in an adult in good health and CMV-seronegative. Material for sequencing was memory CD4+ T cells from blood. DNA of the CDR3: TGTGCCAGCTCACCGGACTTCGCCTTTGAGCAGTACTTC. This sequence encodes CASSPDFAFEQYF.